This T cell receptor beta chain was sequenced in a study of shared clonotypes between healthy human individuals. Study results and caveats: Sorted-subset sequencing, rarefaction showed, was incomplete despite large depth.

In the CD4+ fraction, cells were divided into CD45RA+ naive and CD45RA-negative memory subsets. Replicate PCRs from sorted subsets contained around 190 ng DNA, which is 29,000 or so T cell genomes. Using immunoSEQ multiplex PCR, the repertoire was profiled, and TCRdb retains in-frame clones only, with some absent. This table has about a million clones, about three quarters appearing once. The CDR3 sequence is 15 residues long. Per germline, CDR1 MGHRA and CDR2 YSYEKL. Germline trimming cut 5 bases from V and 3 bases from J; bases unmatched to any gene: 7. In regard to this clone: The antigen is undetermined.

Sequencing was performed on memory CD4+ T cells sorted from blood. Subset specified: CD45RA-negative fraction. This clonotype originated in a man between 18 and 35 years old in good health. The rearrangement links TRBV4-1 to TRBJ2-7, with TRBD1 identical over 10 bases. CDR3 protein: CASSVAGTGVYEQYF. The CDR3, as DNA: TGCGCCAGCAGCGTAGCCGGGACAGGGGTCTACGAGCAGTACTTC.